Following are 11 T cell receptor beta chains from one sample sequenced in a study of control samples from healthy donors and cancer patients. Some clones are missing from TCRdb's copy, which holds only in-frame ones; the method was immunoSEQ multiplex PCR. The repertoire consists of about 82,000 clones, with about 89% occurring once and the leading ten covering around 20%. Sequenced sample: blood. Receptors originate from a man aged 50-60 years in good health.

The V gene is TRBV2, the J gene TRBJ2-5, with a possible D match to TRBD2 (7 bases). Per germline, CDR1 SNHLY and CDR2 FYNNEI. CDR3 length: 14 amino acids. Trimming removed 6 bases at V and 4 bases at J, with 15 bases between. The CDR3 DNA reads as TGTGCCAGCAGCCCCCAAGGGGGGGGAGAGACCCAGTACTTC. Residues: CASSPQGGGETQYF.

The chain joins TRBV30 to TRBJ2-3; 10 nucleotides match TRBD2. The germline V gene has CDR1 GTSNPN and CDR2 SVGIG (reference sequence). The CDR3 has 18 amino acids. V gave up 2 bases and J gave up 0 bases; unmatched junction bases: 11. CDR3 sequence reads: CAWSRPGTSALSTDTQYF. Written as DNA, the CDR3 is TGTGCCTGGAGTCGACCCGGGACTAGCGCCCTAAGCACAGATACGCAGTATTTT.

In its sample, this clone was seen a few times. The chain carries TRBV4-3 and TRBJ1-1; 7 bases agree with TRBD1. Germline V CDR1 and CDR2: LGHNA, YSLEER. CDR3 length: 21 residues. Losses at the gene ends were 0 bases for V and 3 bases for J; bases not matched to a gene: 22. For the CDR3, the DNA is TGCGCCAGCAGCCAAGATCTCCATACTTGGGACAGTCTCTTTCAAGACACTGAAGCTTTCTTT. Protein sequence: CASSQDLHTWDSLFQDTEAFF.

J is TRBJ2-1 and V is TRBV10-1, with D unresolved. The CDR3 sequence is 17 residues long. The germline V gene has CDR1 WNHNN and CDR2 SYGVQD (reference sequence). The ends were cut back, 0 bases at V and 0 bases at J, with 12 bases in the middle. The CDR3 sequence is CASSESLLLSSYNEQFF. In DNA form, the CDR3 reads TGCGCCAGCAGTGAGTCTTTGCTGCTGAGCTCCTACAATGAGCAGTTCTTC.

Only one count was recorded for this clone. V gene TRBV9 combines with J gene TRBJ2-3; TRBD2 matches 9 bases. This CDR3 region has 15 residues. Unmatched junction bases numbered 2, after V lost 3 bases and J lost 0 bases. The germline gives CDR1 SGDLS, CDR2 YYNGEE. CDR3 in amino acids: CASSASGMSTDTQYF. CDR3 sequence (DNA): TGTGCCAGCAGCGCTAGCGGGATGAGCACAGATACGCAGTATTTT.

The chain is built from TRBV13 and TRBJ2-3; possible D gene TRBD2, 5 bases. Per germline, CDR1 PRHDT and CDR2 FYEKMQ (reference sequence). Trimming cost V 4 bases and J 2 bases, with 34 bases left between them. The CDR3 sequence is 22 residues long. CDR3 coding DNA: TGTGCCAGCAGCTCCCGAGTTACGCCCCCGAGTCTAGAGGGTTATCTCACAGATACGCAGTATTTT. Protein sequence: CASSSRVTPPSLEGYLTDTQYF.

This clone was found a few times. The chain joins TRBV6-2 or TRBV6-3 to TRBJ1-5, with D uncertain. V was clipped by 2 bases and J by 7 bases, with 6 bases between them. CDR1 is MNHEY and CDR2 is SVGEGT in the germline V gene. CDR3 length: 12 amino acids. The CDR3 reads CASSYVGQPQHF. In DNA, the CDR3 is TGTGCCAGCAGTTACGTAGGGCAGCCCCAGCATTTT.

The chain's CDR3 is CASSVGGLSTEAFF. The CDR3 DNA reads TGTGCCAGCAGCGTAGGGGGCCTAAGCACTGAAGCTTTCTTT. The V and J genes are TRBV9 and TRBJ1-1; possible D gene TRBD1, 5 bases. The CDR3 has 14 residues. The V and J ends lost 0 bases and 4 bases respectively, with 10 bases between them. Germline CDR1 and CDR2: SGDLS and YYNGEE.

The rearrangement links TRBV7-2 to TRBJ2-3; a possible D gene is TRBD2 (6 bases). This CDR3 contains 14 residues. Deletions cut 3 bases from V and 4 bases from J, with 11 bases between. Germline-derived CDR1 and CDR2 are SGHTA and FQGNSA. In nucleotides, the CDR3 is TGTGCCAGCAGCTTTAGGAGGGTAGCAGATACGCAGTATTTT. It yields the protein CASSFRRVADTQYF.

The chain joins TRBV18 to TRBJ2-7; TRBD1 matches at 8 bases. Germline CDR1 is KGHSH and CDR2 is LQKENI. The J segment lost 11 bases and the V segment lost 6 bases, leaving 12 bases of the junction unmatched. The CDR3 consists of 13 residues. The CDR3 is CASSLQAGGLEYV. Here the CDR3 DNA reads TGTGCCAGCTCCCTCCAGGCAGGGGGCTTGGAGTACGTC.

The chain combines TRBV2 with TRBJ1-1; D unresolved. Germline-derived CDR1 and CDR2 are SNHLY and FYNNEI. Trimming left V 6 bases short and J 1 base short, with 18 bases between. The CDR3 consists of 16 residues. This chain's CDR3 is CASRRSEISKNTEAFF. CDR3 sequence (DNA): TGTGCCAGCAGACGATCAGAAATCAGTAAGAACACTGAAGCTTTCTTT.